This is a list of T cell receptor beta chains from one sample in a study of blood T cell repertoires in COVID-19. This table comes from immunoSEQ multiplex PCR, and its TCRdb copy is limited to in-frame clones, with some not included. Counted here are approximately 83,000 clones, about 75% occurring once; the ten biggest clones make up roughly 10%. Material: peripheral blood. These TCRs come from an elderly woman with acute or convalescent COVID-19. CDR3s include the opening cysteine and the closing phenylalanine or tryptophan. A D gene is named only where the DNA matches it firmly. Size values are once, few and many counts, or a class for expanded clones, and some rows have none.

v_gene,len,abundance,d_gene,j_gene,CDR3nt,CDR3aa
TRBV7-2,15,many,-,TRBJ1-5,TGTGCCAGCAGCTTAGGGTCACAGGGTGGTGGGACCCAGCATTTT,CASSLGSQGGGTQHF
TRBV7-9,11,-,-,TRBJ2-1,TGTGCCAGCAGCTTAGTTGAGGGGCAGTTCTTC,CASSLVEGQFF
TRBV27,13,-,-,TRBJ1-5,TGTGCCAGCAGTTTATCGGACAGACAGCCCCAGCATTTT,CASSLSDRQPQHF
TRBV5-1,15,-,TRBD2,TRBJ2-2,TGCGCCAGCAGCCTAGCGGAAACGAACACCGGGGAGCTGTTTTTT,CASSLAETNTGELFF
TRBV19,18,-,TRBD1,TRBJ1-5,TGTGCCAGTACCCCGGACAGGGGAGGGGACTATAGCAATCAGCCCCAGCATTTT,CASTPDRGGDYSNQPQHF
TRBV28,16,-,TRBD1,TRBJ1-1,TGTGCCAGCAGTTCCCACAGGGGTACGGTCGGAATGGAAGCTTTCTTT,CASSSHRGTVGMEAFF
TRBV28,16,-,TRBD2,TRBJ2-1,TGTGCCAGCAGTCCCACGGGACTAGCAGGCTACAATGAGCAGTTCTTC,CASSPTGLAGYNEQFF
TRBV18,14,-,-,TRBJ1-4,TGTGCCAGCTCACGGAGCCACACTAATGAAAAACTGTTTTTT,CASSRSHTNEKLFF
TRBV9,14,-,-,TRBJ2-7,TGTGCCAGCAGCGGGGCTCCCCCCAGGCACGAGCAGTACTTC,CASSGAPPRHEQYF
TRBV2,13,-,-,TRBJ1-1,TGTGCCAGCGGAGGGACGGGGAACACTGAAGCTTTCTTT,CASGGTGNTEAFF
TRBV5-6,17,-,-,TRBJ1-4,TGTGCCAGCAGCTATACCAGGGGAACGGGAACTAATGAAAAACTGTTTTTT,CASSYTRGTGTNEKLFF
TRBV7-2,15,-,-,TRBJ2-2,TGTGCCAGCAGCTTAGTCTGGGGGCGCGCCGGGGAGCTGTTTTTT,CASSLVWGRAGELFF
TRBV7-3,17,-,-,TRBJ2-2,TGTGCCAGCAGCTTATCAGGCAGGGGACCCAACACCGGGGAGCTGTTTTTT,CASSLSGRGPNTGELFF
TRBV2,13,few,-,TRBJ2-7,TGTGCCAGCAGTGGCCCCGGAGCCAGCGAGCAGTACTTC,CASSGPGASEQYF
TRBV7-9,15,few,-,TRBJ2-1,TGTGCCAGCAGCTTAGGGGGCACGAGAGACAATGAGCAGTTCTTC,CASSLGGTRDNEQFF
TRBV7-9,13,-,-,TRBJ1-2,TGTGCCAGCAGCTTAGGGGCAGGGAATGGCTACACCTTC,CASSLGAGNGYTF
TRBV18,13,-,-,TRBJ1-4,TGTGCCAGCTCACCCGGACAGATCGAAAAACTGTTTTTT,CASSPGQIEKLFF